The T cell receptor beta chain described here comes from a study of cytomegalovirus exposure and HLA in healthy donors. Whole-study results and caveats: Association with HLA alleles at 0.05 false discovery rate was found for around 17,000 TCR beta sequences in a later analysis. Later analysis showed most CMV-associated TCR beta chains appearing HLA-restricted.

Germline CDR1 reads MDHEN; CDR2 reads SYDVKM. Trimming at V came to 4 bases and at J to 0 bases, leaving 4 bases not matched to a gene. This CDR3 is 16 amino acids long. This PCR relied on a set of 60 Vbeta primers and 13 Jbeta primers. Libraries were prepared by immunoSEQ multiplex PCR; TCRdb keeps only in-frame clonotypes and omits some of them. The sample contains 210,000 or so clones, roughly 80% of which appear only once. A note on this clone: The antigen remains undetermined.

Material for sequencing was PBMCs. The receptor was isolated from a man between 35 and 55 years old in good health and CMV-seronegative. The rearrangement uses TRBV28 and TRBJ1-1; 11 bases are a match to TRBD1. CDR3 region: CASSSGTGGVNTEAFF. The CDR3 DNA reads TGTGCCAGCAGTTCCGGGACAGGGGGGGTGAACACTGAAGCTTTCTTT.